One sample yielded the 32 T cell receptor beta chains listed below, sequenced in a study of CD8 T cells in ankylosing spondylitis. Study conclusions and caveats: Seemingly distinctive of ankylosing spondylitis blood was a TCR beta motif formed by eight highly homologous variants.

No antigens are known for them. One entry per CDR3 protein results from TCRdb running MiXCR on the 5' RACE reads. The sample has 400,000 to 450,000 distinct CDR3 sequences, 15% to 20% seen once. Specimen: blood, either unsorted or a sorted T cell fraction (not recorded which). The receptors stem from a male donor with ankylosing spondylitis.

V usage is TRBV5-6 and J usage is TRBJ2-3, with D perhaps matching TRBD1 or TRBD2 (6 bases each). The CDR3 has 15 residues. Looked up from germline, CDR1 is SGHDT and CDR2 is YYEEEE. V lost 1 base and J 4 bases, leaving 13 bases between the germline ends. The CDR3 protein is CASSLRGVLSDTQYF. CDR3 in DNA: TGTGCCAGCAGCTTGAGGGGGGTCCTTTCAGATACGCAGTATTTT.

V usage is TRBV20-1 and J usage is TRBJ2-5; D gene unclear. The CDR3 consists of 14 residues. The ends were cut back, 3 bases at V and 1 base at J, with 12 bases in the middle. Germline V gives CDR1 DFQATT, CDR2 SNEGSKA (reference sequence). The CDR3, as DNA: TGCAGTGCTAGGCCCTCCCGCACCCAAGAGACCCAGTACTTC. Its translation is CSARPSRTQETQYF.

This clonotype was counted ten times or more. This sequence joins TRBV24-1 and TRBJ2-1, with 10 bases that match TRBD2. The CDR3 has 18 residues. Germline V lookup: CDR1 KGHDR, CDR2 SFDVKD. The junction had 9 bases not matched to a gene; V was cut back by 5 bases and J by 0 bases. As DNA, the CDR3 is TGTGCCACCAGTGGAACTAGCGGGGCCGCAAGCTCCTACAATGAGCAGTTCTTC. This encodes CATSGTSGAASSYNEQFF.

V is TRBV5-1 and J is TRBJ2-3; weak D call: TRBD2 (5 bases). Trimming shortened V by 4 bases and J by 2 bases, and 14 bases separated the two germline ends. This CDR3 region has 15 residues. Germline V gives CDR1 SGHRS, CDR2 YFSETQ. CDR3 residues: CASSPRAAFTDTQYF. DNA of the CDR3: TGCGCCAGCAGCCCGAGGGCAGCTTTCACAGATACGCAGTATTTT.

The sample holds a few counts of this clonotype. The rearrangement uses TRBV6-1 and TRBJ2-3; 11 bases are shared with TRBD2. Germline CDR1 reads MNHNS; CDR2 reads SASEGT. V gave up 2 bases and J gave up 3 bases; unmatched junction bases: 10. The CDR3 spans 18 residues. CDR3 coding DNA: TGTGCCAGCAGTGAAAGGGGGCTAGCGGGGGGCTGGACAGATACGCAGTATTTT. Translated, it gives CASSERGLAGGWTDTQYF.

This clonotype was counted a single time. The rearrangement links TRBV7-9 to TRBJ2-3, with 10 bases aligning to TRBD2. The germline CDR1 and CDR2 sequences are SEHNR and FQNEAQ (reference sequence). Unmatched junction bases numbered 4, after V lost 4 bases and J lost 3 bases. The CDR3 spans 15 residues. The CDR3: CASSYPSGRTDTQYF. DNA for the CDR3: TGTGCCAGCAGCTACCCTAGCGGGAGAACAGATACGCAGTATTTT.

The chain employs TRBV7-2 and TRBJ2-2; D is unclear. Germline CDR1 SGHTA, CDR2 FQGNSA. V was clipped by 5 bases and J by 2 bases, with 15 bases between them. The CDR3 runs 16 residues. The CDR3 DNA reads TGTGCCAGCAGCCTCCACTCACTAACTAACACCGGGGAGCTGTTTTTT. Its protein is CASSLHSLTNTGELFF.

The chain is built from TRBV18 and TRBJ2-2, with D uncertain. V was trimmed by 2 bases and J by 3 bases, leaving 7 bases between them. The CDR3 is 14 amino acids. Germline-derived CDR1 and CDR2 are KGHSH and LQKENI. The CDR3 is CASSPSIDTGELFF. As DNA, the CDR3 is TGTGCCAGCTCACCATCGATTGACACCGGGGAGCTGTTTTTT.

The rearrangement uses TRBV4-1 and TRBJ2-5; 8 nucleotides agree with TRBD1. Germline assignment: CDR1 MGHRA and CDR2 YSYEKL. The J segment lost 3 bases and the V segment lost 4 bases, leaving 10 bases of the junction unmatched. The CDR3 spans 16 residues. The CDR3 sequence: CASSRLDRETEETQYF. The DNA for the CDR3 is TGCGCCAGCAGCCGCCTGGACAGGGAGACAGAAGAGACCCAGTACTTC.

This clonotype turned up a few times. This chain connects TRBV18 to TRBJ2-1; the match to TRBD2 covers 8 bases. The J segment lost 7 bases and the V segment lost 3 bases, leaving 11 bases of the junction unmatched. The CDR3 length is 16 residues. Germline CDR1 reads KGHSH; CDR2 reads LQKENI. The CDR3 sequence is CASSPPESGSLNEQFF. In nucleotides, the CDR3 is TGTGCCAGCTCACCCCCCGAGAGCGGGAGTTTAAATGAGCAGTTCTTC.

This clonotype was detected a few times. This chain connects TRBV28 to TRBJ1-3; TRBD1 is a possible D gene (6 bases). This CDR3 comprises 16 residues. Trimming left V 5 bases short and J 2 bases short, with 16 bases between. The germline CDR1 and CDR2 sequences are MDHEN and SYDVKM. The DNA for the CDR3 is TGTGCCAGCAGTGGTAAACAGGGTCGGGCTGGAAACACCATATATTTT. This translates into CASSGKQGRAGNTIYF.

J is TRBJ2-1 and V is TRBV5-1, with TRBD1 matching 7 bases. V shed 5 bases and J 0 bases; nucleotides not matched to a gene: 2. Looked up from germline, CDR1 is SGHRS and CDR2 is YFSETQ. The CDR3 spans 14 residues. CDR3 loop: CASRTGSSYNEQFF. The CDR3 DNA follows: TGCGCCAGCAGGACAGGGAGCTCCTACAATGAGCAGTTCTTC.

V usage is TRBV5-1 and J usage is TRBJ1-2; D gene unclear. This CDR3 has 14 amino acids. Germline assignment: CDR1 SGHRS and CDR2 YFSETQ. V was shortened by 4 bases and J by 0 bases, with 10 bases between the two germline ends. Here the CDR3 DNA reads TGCGCCAGCAGCACCGCTGGGCCTAACTATGGCTACACCTTC. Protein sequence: CASSTAGPNYGYTF.

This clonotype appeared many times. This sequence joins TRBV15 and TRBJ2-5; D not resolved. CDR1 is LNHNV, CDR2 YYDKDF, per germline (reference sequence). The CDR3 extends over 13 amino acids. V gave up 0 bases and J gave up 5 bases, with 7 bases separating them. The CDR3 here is CATSRDVGETQYF. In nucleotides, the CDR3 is TGTGCCACCAGCAGAGATGTCGGCGAGACCCAGTACTTC.

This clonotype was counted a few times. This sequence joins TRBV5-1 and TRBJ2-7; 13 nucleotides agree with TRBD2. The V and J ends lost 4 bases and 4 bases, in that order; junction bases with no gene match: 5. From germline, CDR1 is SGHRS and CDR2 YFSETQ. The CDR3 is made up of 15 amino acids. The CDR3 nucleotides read TGCGCCAGCAGCACCACTAGCGGGAGGGCTTACGAGCAGTACTTC. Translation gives CASSTTSGRAYEQYF.

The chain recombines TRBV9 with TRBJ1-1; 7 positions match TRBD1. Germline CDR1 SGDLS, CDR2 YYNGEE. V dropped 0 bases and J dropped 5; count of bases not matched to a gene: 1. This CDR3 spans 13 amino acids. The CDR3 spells CASSVEQGTEAFF. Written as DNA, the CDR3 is TGTGCCAGCAGCGTAGAACAGGGGACTGAAGCTTTCTTT.

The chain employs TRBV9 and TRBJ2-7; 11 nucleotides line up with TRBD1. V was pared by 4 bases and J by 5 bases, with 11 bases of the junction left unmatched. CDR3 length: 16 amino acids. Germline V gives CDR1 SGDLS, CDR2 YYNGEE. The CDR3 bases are TGTGCCAGCAGCCCACGGACAGGGGGCCCCTTGGACGAGCAGTACTTC. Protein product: CASSPRTGGPLDEQYF.

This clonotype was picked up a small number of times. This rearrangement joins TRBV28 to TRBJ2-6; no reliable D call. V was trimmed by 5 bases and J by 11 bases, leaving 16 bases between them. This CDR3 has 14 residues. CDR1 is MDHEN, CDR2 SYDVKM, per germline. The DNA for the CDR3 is TGTGCCAGCAGTCCCCAAGTCCCCCCGTACGTCCTGACTTTC. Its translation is CASSPQVPPYVLTF. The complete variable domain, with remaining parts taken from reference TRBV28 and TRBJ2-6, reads DVKVTQSSRYLVKRTGEKVFLECVQDMDHENMFWYRQDPGLGLRLIYFSYDVKMKEKGDIPEGYSVSREKKERFSLILESASTNQTSMYLCASSPQVPPYVLTFGAGSRLTVL.

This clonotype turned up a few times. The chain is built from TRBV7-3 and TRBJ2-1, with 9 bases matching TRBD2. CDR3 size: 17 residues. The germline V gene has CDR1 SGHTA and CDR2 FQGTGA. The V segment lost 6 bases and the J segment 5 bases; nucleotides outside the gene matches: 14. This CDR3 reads CASSRRSGSSWDNEQFF. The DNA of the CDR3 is TGTGCCAGCAGTCGTCGTAGCGGGAGCAGCTGGGACAATGAGCAGTTCTTC.

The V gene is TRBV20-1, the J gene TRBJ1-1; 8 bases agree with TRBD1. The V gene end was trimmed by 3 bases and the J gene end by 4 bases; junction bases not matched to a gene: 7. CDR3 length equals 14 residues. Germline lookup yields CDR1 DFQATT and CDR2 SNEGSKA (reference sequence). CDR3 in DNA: TGCAGTGCTAGCCCCAGGGGGCGGGTCACTGAAGCTTTCTTT. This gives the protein CSASPRGRVTEAFF.

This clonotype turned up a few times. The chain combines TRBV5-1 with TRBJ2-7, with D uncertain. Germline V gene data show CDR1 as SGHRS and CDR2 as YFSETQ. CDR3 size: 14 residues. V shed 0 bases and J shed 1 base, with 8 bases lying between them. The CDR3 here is CASSLALTSYEQYF. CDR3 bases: TGCGCCAGCAGCTTGGCACTCACATCCTACGAGCAGTACTTC.

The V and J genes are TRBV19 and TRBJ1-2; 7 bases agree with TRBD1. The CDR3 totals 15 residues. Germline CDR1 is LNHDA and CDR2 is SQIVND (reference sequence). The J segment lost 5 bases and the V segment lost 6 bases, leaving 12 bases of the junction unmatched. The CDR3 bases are TGTGCCAGTAGCGCCAGATTCGGGACAGCATATGGCTACACCTTC. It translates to CASSARFGTAYGYTF.

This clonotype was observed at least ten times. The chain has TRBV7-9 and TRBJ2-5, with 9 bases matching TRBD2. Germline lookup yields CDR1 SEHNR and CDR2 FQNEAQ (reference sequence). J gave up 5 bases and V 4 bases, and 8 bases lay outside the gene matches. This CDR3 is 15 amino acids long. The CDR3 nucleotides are TGTGCCAGCAGCTCCAGCGGGGGGCCGAGTGAGACCCAGTACTTC. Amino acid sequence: CASSSSGGPSETQYF.

The CDR3 DNA reads TGTGCCAGCAGCTTAAATCGGGGTGACAGGACCGGGGAGCTGTTTTTT. Translated: CASSLNRGDRTGELFF. The V gene is TRBV7-2, the J gene TRBJ2-2; TRBD1 might be the D (6 bases). Looked up from germline, CDR1 is SGHTA and CDR2 is FQGNSA. This CDR3 has 16 residues. V lost 2 bases and J 5 bases, leaving 15 bases between the germline ends. Full variable domain (rest looked up from reference TRBV7-2 and TRBJ2-2): GAGVSQSPSNKVTEKGKDVELRCDPISGHTALYWYRQSLGQGLEFLIYFQGNSAPDKSGLPSDRFSAERTGGSVSTLTIQRTQQEDSAVYLCASSLNRGDRTGELFFGEGSRLTVL.

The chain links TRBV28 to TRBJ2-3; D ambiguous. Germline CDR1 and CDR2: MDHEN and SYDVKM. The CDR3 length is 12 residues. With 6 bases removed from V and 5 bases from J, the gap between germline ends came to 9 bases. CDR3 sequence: CASRTPGDTQYF. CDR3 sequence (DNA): TGTGCCAGCAGGACGCCGGGAGATACGCAGTATTTT.

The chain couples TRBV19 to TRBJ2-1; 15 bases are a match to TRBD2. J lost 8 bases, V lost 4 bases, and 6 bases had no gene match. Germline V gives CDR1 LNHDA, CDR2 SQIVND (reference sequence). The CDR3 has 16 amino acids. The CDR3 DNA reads TGTGCCAGTAGTACCGGGACTAGCGGGGGGCGCCATGAGCAGTTCTTC. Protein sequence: CASSTGTSGGRHEQFF.

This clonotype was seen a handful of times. The CDR3 loop is CASSPSGGVGTGELFF. CDR3 sequence (DNA): TGTGCCAGCAGCCCCAGCGGGGGGGTTGGCACCGGGGAGCTGTTTTTT. V usage is TRBV11-2 and J usage is TRBJ2-2; 10 bases map to TRBD2. The germline V gene has CDR1 SGHAT and CDR2 FQNNGV. This CDR3 is 16 amino acids long. With 5 bases clipped from V and 4 bases from J, the junction kept 7 bases outside the gene matches.

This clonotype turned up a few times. CDR3: CASSLEGSGGEQFF. The CDR3 nucleotides are TGTGCCAGCAGCTTGGAGGGTTCGGGAGGTGAGCAGTTCTTC. The chain employs TRBV5-6 and TRBJ2-1; 7 bases are a match to TRBD2. After removal of 0 bases from V and 9 bases from J, the junction contained 6 bases not matched to a gene. This CDR3 contains 14 residues. The germline V gene encodes CDR1 SGHDT and CDR2 YYEEEE.

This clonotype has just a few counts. The CDR3: CASRGVNAGELFF. The CDR3 bases are TGTGCCAGCCGGGGGGTCAACGCCGGGGAGCTGTTTTTT. This chain connects TRBV6-1 to TRBJ2-2, with 7 positions matching TRBD2. This CDR3 has 13 residues. The junction had 6 bases not matched to a gene; V was cut back by 8 bases and J by 6 bases. Germline loops: CDR1 MNHNS, CDR2 SASEGT.

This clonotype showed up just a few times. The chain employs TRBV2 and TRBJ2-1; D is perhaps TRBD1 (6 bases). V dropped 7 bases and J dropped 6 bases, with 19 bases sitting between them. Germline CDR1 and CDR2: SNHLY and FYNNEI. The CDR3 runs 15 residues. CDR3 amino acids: CASNSDSRWANEQFF. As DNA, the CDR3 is TGTGCCAGCAATTCGGACAGCCGGTGGGCCAATGAGCAGTTCTTC.

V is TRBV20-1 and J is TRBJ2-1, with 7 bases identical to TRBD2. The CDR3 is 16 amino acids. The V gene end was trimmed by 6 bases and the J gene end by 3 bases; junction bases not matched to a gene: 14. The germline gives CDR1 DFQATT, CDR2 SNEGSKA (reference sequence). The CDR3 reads CSASTLRDYNYNEQFF. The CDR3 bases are TGCAGTGCAAGCACCCTCCGGGACTATAACTACAATGAGCAGTTCTTC.

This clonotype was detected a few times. The CDR3: CATSDATGLTGELFF. As DNA, the CDR3 is TGTGCCACCAGTGATGCGACAGGGCTCACCGGGGAGCTGTTTTTT. The chain has TRBV24-1 and TRBJ2-2; 7 nucleotides line up with TRBD1. Germline loops: CDR1 KGHDR, CDR2 SFDVKD. V dropped 3 bases and J dropped 4; count of bases not matched to a gene: 4. This CDR3 is 15 amino acids long.